The T cell receptor (beta chain) under discussion was sequenced for a study of blood T cell repertoires in COVID-19. Original processing notes: How many nucleated cells were present was estimated from reference gene primer amplification. Some clones are missing from TCRdb's copy, which holds only in-frame ones; the method was immunoSEQ multiplex PCR. That table furnishes V, J and clone size, whereas the DNA furnished D and trimming. The table lists 200,000 to 300,000 clones, about 89% of them singletons. Recovered participants had two consecutive negative NP/OP PCR tests, healthcare professional clearance, or symptom resolution. This receptor was identified in a woman younger than 45 who had recovered from COVID-19. The specimen was PBMCs or T cells enriched from blood (not recorded which).

CDR3 sequence reads: CASSSGQGSGEQYF. CDR3 coding DNA: TGTGCCAGCAGCTCGGGACAGGGTTCGGGCGAGCAGTACTTC. This chain connects TRBV7-3 to TRBJ2-7; 9 bases are shared with TRBD1. Germline CDR1 and CDR2: SGHTA and FQGTGA. The length of the CDR3 is 14 residues. V lost 4 bases and J lost 6; bases outside the gene matches: 7.